This entry lists 27 T cell receptor beta chains sequenced from one sample in a study of blood T cell repertoires in COVID-19. Here immunoSEQ multiplex PCR was the method, and the copy in TCRdb shows in-frame clones only, minus some. Of about 97,000 clones listed, roughly 90% are singletons. The sequenced material came from peripheral blood. These receptors were taken from a woman aged 45-60 years with COVID-19, enrolled during active disease.

The chain employs TRBV7-2 and TRBJ1-3; no clear D gene. CDR1 and CDR2 (germline): SGHTA, FQGNSA. CDR3 length: 13 residues. V was trimmed by 1 base and J by 6 bases, leaving 7 bases between them. In nucleotides, the CDR3 is TGTGCCAGCAGCTTAGTACGCGAAAACACCATATATTTT. Translation: CASSLVRENTIYF.

The CDR3 sequence is CASSLGRNIQYF. Here the CDR3 DNA reads TGTGCCAGCAGCTTAGGGCGAAACATTCAGTACTTC. The chain has TRBV13 and TRBJ2-4, with D unclear. Deletions cut 0 bases from V and 6 bases from J, with 3 bases between. The germline V gene has CDR1 PRHDT and CDR2 FYEKMQ (reference sequence). The CDR3 runs to 12 residues.

The chain links TRBV27 to TRBJ2-5, with D possibly being TRBD1 (6 bases). The germline V gene encodes CDR1 MNHEY and CDR2 SMNVEV (reference sequence). The length of the CDR3 is 17 residues. Trimming took off 2 bases at V and 1 base at J, with 17 bases between the two ends. CDR3 nucleotides: TGTGCCAGCAGTTTAGGGGTAATGACAGGTCGCCAAGAGACCCAGTACTTC. Protein sequence: CASSLGVMTGRQETQYF.

The chain combines TRBV19 with TRBJ1-5, with TRBD1 matching over 12 bases. The J segment lost 4 bases and the V segment lost 6 bases, leaving 13 bases of the junction unmatched. Germline V CDR1 and CDR2: LNHDA, SQIVND (reference sequence). This CDR3 contains 18 residues. CDR3 sequence: CASSNRPGQGALNQPQHF. The CDR3 coding sequence is TGTGCCAGTAGCAACCGCCCGGGACAGGGGGCCTTAAATCAGCCCCAGCATTTT.

The rearrangement uses TRBV11-1 and TRBJ2-4, with 9 bases lining up with TRBD2. V lost 5 bases, J lost 0 bases, and 2 bases stayed unmatched. Looked up from germline, CDR1 is SGHAT and CDR2 is FQDESV (reference sequence). The CDR3 is made up of 15 amino acids. The CDR3 DNA follows: TGTGCCAGCAGCAATAGCGGGGGAGCCAAAAACATTCAGTACTTC. Its translation: CASSNSGGAKNIQYF.

This chain uses TRBV3-1 (or the pseudogene TRBV3-2) with TRBJ2-2; D unresolved. The CDR3 length is 15 residues. V was trimmed by 1 base and J by 0 bases, leaving 6 bases between them. Germline V gene sequence: CDR1 LGHDT, CDR2 YNNKEL (reference sequence). The CDR3 sequence: CASSQGQTNTGELFF. CDR3 sequence (DNA): TGTGCCAGCAGCCAAGGACAAACGAACACCGGGGAGCTGTTTTTT.

The chain is built from TRBV7-2 and TRBJ2-5; 7 bases fit TRBD1. This CDR3 region has 14 residues. Germline trimming cut 5 bases from V and 9 bases from J; bases unmatched to any gene: 12. Germline V gene data show CDR1 as SGHTA and CDR2 as FQGNSA. CDR3 residues: CASSPRDSSSAQYF. CDR3 DNA: TGTGCCAGCAGCCCTAGGGACAGTAGCTCGGCCCAGTACTTC.

The chain joins TRBV28 to TRBJ2-1, with 12 bases fitting TRBD1. CDR3 size: 16 residues. CDR1 and CDR2 (germline): MDHEN, SYDVKM. J gave up 9 bases and V 5 bases, and 11 bases lay outside the gene matches. DNA for the CDR3: TGTGCCAGCAGTAACCCGGGACAGGGGGCTTTGGGTGAGCAGTTCTTC. It yields the protein CASSNPGQGALGEQFF.

The chain carries TRBV12-3 or TRBV12-4 and TRBJ2-1; D is uncertain. V was pared by 6 bases and J by 6 bases, with 6 bases between. There are 11 residues in the CDR3. The CDR3 sequence is CASSPFNEQFF. The CDR3 DNA follows: TGTGCCAGCAGCCCATTCAATGAGCAGTTCTTC.

This clone was counted only a few times. This chain's CDR3 is CASSASGGAEETQYF. As DNA, the CDR3 is TGTGCCAGCAGCGCCAGCGGGGGGGCCGAGGAGACCCAGTACTTC. V usage is TRBV6-5 and J usage is TRBJ2-5; 10 bases align to TRBD2. The V and J ends lost 6 bases and 5 bases, in that order; junction bases with no gene match: 9. Germline lookup yields CDR1 MNHEY and CDR2 SVGAGI. The CDR3 spans 15 residues.

The V call is TRBV3-1 (or the pseudogene TRBV3-2), the J call TRBJ2-2, with D unresolved. The CDR3 consists of 13 residues. Between the trimmed V and J ends, which lost 3 bases and 4 bases, there was a span of 6 bases. From germline, CDR1 is LGHDT and CDR2 YNNKEL (reference sequence). This CDR3 reads CASSQPGTGELFF. The CDR3 coding sequence is TGTGCCAGCAGCCAGCCAGGCACCGGGGAGCTGTTTTTT.

The genes are TRBV7-2 and TRBJ2-2; D is unresolved. There are 14 residues in the CDR3. V lost 2 bases and J 1 base, leaving 5 bases between the germline ends. Germline CDR1 and CDR2: SGHTA and FQGNSA. CDR3 region: CASSLSQNTGELFF. In DNA form, the CDR3 reads TGTGCCAGCAGCTTATCCCAGAACACCGGGGAGCTGTTTTTT.

The J gene is TRBJ1-3, the V gene TRBV5-4; no firm D call. CDR3 length equals 14 residues. Germline CDR1 reads SGHNT; CDR2 reads YYREEE (reference sequence). Trimming took 3 bases from V and 0 from J, leaving 7 bases between them. The CDR3 DNA reads TGTGCCAGCAGCTCACTGAGCTCTGGAAACACCATATATTTT. It is translated as CASSSLSSGNTIYF.

The rearrangement uses TRBV4-1 and TRBJ2-7, with TRBD2 matching 16 bases. Germline loops: CDR1 MGHRA, CDR2 YSYEKL. V was clipped by 9 bases and J by 3 bases; unmatched bases: 11. The CDR3 extends over 17 amino acids. The CDR3 sequence: CASTPGLAGGKIYEQYF. DNA for the CDR3: TGCGCCAGTACACCGGGACTAGCGGGGGGGAAAATCTACGAGCAGTACTTC.

The V call is TRBV25-1, the J call TRBJ2-1; 12 bases fit TRBD2. V was pared by 3 bases and J by 6 bases, with 3 bases of the junction left unmatched. The CDR3 contains 15 residues. The V gene's germline CDR1 is MGHDK and CDR2 SYGVNS. DNA for the CDR3: TGTGCCAGCAGTGAGGCTAGCGGGGGGGCCAATGAGCAGTTCTTC. This codes for CASSEASGGANEQFF.

This sequence joins TRBV4-1 and TRBJ1-2; 8 bases line up with TRBD1. There are 14 residues in the CDR3. The V segment lost 0 bases and the J segment 7 bases; nucleotides outside the gene matches: 4. CDR1 and CDR2 (germline): MGHRA, YSYEKL. The CDR3 here is CASSQEQGASGYTF. Written as DNA, the CDR3 is TGCGCCAGCAGCCAAGAGCAGGGGGCCAGTGGCTACACCTTC.

In nucleotides, the CDR3 is TGTGCCAGCAGTTTGGCAGGGGGCGCGAGGCCACCCCTCCACTTT. It specifies CASSLAGGARPPLHF. This rearrangement joins TRBV28 to TRBJ1-6; TRBD1 matches at 8 bases. The J segment lost 11 bases and the V segment lost 3 bases, leaving 9 bases of the junction unmatched. CDR3 length: 15 residues. Germline CDR1 and CDR2: MDHEN and SYDVKM.

The chain carries TRBV5-1 and TRBJ2-1; 9 bases map to TRBD2. Germline V gene lookup returns CDR1 SGHRS and CDR2 YFSETQ. The CDR3 covers 15 residues. The ends lost 0 bases at V and 8 bases at J; junction bases unmatched: 6. For the CDR3, the DNA is TGCGCCAGCAGCTTGGCCCCGGGACTAGCCCATGAGCAGTTCTTC. It specifies CASSLAPGLAHEQFF.

The rearrangement joins TRBV11-2 to TRBJ2-7; 9 nucleotides align to TRBD1. After removal of 6 bases from V and 6 bases from J, the junction contained 12 bases not matched to a gene. This CDR3 has 15 amino acids. CDR1 SGHAT and CDR2 FQNNGV come from the germline V gene. The CDR3 DNA reads as TGTGCCAGCAGTTACCCGGCGGGACAGGGAGGCGAGCAGTACTTC. Translated: CASSYPAGQGGEQYF.

The chain employs TRBV30 and TRBJ1-5, with 7 positions matching TRBD1. The germline CDR1 and CDR2 sequences are GTSNPN and SVGIG (reference sequence). Unmatched junction bases numbered 2, after V lost 4 bases and J lost 2 bases. The CDR3 is 13 amino acids. The CDR3 reads CAWMQGGNQPQHF. The CDR3 nucleotides are TGTGCCTGGATGCAGGGGGGCAATCAGCCCCAGCATTTT.

The chain recombines TRBV6-5 with TRBJ1-6; D gene uncertain. The CDR3 is 14 residues long. Looked up from germline, CDR1 is MNHEY and CDR2 is SVGAGI. Trimming cost V 8 bases and J 5 bases, with 13 bases left between them. The CDR3 DNA is TGTGCCAGCCTAGTGTCGGTCAATAATTCACCCCTCCACTTT. Translating gives CASLVSVNNSPLHF.

The chain recombines TRBV6-5 with TRBJ2-7; 8 positions agree with TRBD1. V gave up 9 bases and J gave up 0 bases; unmatched junction bases: 4. Germline-derived CDR1 and CDR2 are MNHEY and SVGAGI. The CDR3 is made up of 13 amino acids. The CDR3 nucleotides are TGTGCCAGTCGCGGGACAGGCTCCTACGAGCAGTACTTC. It encodes CASRGTGSYEQYF.

The chain is built from TRBV14 and TRBJ2-1, with a possible D match to TRBD1 (6 bases). The CDR3 is made up of 14 amino acids. V lost 1 base and J lost 9, with 13 bases in between. Germline CDR1 and CDR2: SGHDN and FVKESK. DNA for the CDR3: TGTGCCAGCAGCCAAGTAACAGGGAGAGGTGAGCAGTTCTTC. It is translated as CASSQVTGRGEQFF.

This clone was seen a few times. The chain combines TRBV6-4 with TRBJ1-2, with 10 bases that match TRBD1. The junction had 7 bases not matched to a gene; V was cut back by 7 bases and J by 5 bases. Germline values: CDR1 MRHNA, CDR2 SNTAGT. This CDR3 region has 14 residues. CDR3 nucleotides: TGTGCCAGCATGGGACAGGGGAGGGATTATGGCTACACCTTC. Translating it yields CASMGQGRDYGYTF.

This clone has more than one count but fewer than ten. This chain uses TRBV2 with TRBJ2-7; D is unresolved. Deletions cut 3 bases from V and 0 bases from J, with 9 bases between. The CDR3 loop spans 14 amino acids. Germline V CDR1 and CDR2: SNHLY, FYNNEI. CDR3 region: CASSDTDTSYEQYF. DNA for the CDR3: TGTGCCAGCAGTGACACCGACACCTCCTACGAGCAGTACTTC.

The CDR3 spells CASSSQGQSGETQYF. CDR3 bases: TGTGCCAGCAGCTCCCAAGGACAGTCGGGAGAGACCCAGTACTTC. The chain combines TRBV5-4 with TRBJ2-5, with a possible D match to TRBD1 (6 bases). Per the germline V gene, CDR1 is SGHNT and CDR2 is YYREEE (reference sequence). V was pared by 3 bases and J by 4 bases, with 16 bases between. The CDR3 is 15 residues long.

V gene TRBV6-2 or TRBV6-3 combines with J gene TRBJ1-2, with TRBD1 matching over 10 bases. CDR1 is MNHEY and CDR2 is SVGEGT in the germline V gene. There are 13 residues in the CDR3. V shed 5 bases and J 8 bases; nucleotides not matched to a gene: 5. CDR3 sequence: CASSLDRGLGYTF. CDR3 DNA sequence: TGTGCCAGCAGTCTTGACAGGGGGCTCGGCTACACCTTC.